A selection of T cell receptor beta chains follows, all from one sample in a study of T cell responses to AZD1222 COVID-19 vaccine. The protocol was immunoSEQ multiplex PCR, while the TCRdb copy is restricted to in-frame clones and leaves out a portion. The repertoire holds 150,000 or so clones, roughly nine tenths seen once, with 2.5% to 3% in the top ten. The sequenced sample was peripheral blood, obtained on day 0 of AZD1222 vaccination. These receptors all stem from an adult in good health. Each CDR3 is given with its conserved first and last residue. Fields, in order: D gene, V gene, J gene, clone size, CDR3 protein, CDR3 DNA. A D gene is named only where the DNA matches it firmly. Not every row has a clone size; where given, it reads once, few, many or a size class.

>TRBD1|TRBV5-4|TRBJ1-1|.
CASSYLTGINTEAFF
TGTGCCAGCAGCTACCTGACAGGGATTAACACTGAAGCTTTCTTT
>.|TRBV21-1|TRBJ2-7|.
CASSLTSGRAEQYF
TGTGCCAGCAGCCTGACTAGCGGGAGAGCGGAGCAGTACTTC
>TRBD1|TRBV14|TRBJ1-1|.
CASSPLDRAEAFF
TGTGCCAGCAGCCCCCTGGACAGGGCTGAAGCTTTCTTT
>.|TRBV10-1|TRBJ1-1|.
CASSETDTEAFF
TGCGCCAGCAGTGAAACAGACACTGAAGCTTTCTTT
>.|TRBV15|TRBJ1-4|.
CATSRDMGTTNEKLFF
TGTGCCACCAGCAGAGATATGGGGACCACTAATGAAAAACTGTTTTTT
>.|TRBV4-1|TRBJ1-2|.
CASSQDSRSAGGAKGGYGYTF
TGCGCCAGCAGCCAAGATTCTAGGTCAGCGGGGGGCGCGAAAGGAGGCTATGGCTACACCTTC
>.|TRBV3-1/TRBV3-2|TRBJ1-2|.
CASSQEQGPYYGYTF
TGTGCCAGCAGCCAAGAACAGGGACCTTACTATGGCTACACCTTC
>.|TRBV5-8|TRBJ1-2|.
CASSLAGQNDGYTF
TGTGCCAGCAGCTTGGCAGGCCAGAATGATGGCTACACCTTC
>.|TRBV7-2|TRBJ1-4|.
CASSFGGKLFF
TGTGCCAGCAGCTTCGGAGGAAAACTGTTTTTT
>.|TRBV5-6|TRBJ1-2|.
CASSLARGTSNYGYTF
TGTGCCAGCAGCCTAGCCCGAGGGACCTCTAACTATGGCTACACCTTC
>.|TRBV27|TRBJ1-1|.
CASRRGRNSNTEAFF
TGTGCCAGCAGAAGGGGGAGAAACTCGAACACTGAAGCTTTCTTT
>TRBD1|TRBV6-5|TRBJ2-1|.
CASNRDRSYNEQFF
TGTGCCAGCAACCGGGACAGATCCTACAATGAGCAGTTCTTC
>.|TRBV6-4|TRBJ1-5|.
CASNWSVQSNQPQHF
TGTGCCAGCAATTGGTCAGTGCAGAGCAATCAGCCCCAGCATTTT
>TRBD1|TRBV7-2|TRBJ1-1|once
CASRLATGRSTEAFF
TGTGCCAGCAGGTTAGCGACAGGGAGAAGTACTGAAGCTTTCTTT
>TRBD1|TRBV27|TRBJ1-1|once
CASIRDRVNTEAFF
TGTGCCAGCATTAGGGACAGGGTGAACACTGAAGCTTTCTTT
>TRBD1|TRBV7-9|TRBJ1-2|.
CASSSQGDGYTF
TGTGCCAGCAGCTCCCAGGGGGATGGCTACACCTTC
>.|TRBV27|TRBJ2-1|once
CASSFSEYNEQFF
TGTGCCAGCAGCTTTAGCGAATACAATGAGCAGTTCTTC
>TRBD2|TRBV2|TRBJ2-3|.
CASTARTSGRIPVTDTQYF
TGTGCCAGCACCGCCCGGACTAGCGGGAGGATCCCCGTCACAGATACGCAGTATTTT
>TRBD1|TRBV5-6|TRBJ2-2|.
CASSWDRGNTGELFF
TGTGCCAGCAGCTGGGACAGGGGGAACACCGGGGAGCTGTTTTTT
>.|TRBV15|TRBJ1-5|.
CATSRDPGYNQPQHF
TGTGCCACCAGCAGAGATCCGGGGTACAATCAGCCCCAGCATTTT
>TRBD2|TRBV27|TRBJ2-5|.
CASSFHPTSGRAQVLETQYF
TGTGCCAGCAGTTTTCATCCAACTAGCGGGAGGGCCCAGGTTTTGGAGACCCAGTACTTC
>.|TRBV27|TRBJ1-4|.
CASTYRARDEKLFF
TGTGCCAGCACCTACAGGGCGCGGGATGAAAAACTGTTTTTT
>.|TRBV5-1|TRBJ2-1|.
CASSSGQLPYNEQFF
TGCGCCAGCAGCTCTGGACAACTCCCCTACAATGAGCAGTTCTTC
>.|TRBV15|TRBJ2-1|.
CATSRDLSRSDNEQFF
TGTGCCACCAGCAGAGATCTGAGCAGGTCCGACAATGAGCAGTTCTTC
>TRBD1|TRBV20-1|TRBJ1-2|.
CSASQGAYYGYTF
TGCAGTGCTAGTCAGGGGGCTTACTATGGCTACACCTTC
>.|TRBV25-1|TRBJ2-7|.
CASSGRDRAYEQYF
TGTGCCAGCAGTGGACGGGACCGCGCCTACGAGCAGTACTTC
>TRBD1|TRBV30|TRBJ1-1|.
CAWSAGQRDTEAFF
TGTGCCTGGAGTGCGGGACAGAGGGACACTGAAGCTTTCTTT
>.|TRBV10-3|TRBJ2-7|.
CAISGTRLVRYEQYF
TGTGCCATCAGTGGCACCCGACTAGTAAGGTACGAGCAGTACTTC
>TRBD2|TRBV29-1|TRBJ2-5|.
CSVQSRLAGVETQYF
TGCAGCGTTCAAAGTCGACTAGCGGGAGTAGAGACCCAGTACTTC
>TRBD2|TRBV30|TRBJ2-7|.
CAWTTSGRADEQYF
TGTGCCTGGACTACTAGCGGGAGGGCTGACGAGCAGTACTTC
>.|TRBV3-1/TRBV3-2|TRBJ2-7|.
CASSQGPPSDEQYF
TGTGCCAGCAGCCAAGGCCCACCGAGCGACGAGCAGTACTTC
>TRBD2|TRBV5-6|TRBJ2-1|.
CASSLVSGMGNEQFF
TGTGCCAGCAGCTTGGTTAGCGGGATGGGCAATGAGCAGTTCTTC
>TRBD1|TRBV27|TRBJ2-2|.
CASRMGQGLIGELFF
TGTGCCAGCAGGATGGGACAGGGATTAATCGGGGAGCTGTTTTTT
>.|TRBV2|TRBJ2-1|few
CASSVGRGAYNEQFF
TGTGCCAGCAGTGTTGGGCGGGGAGCCTACAATGAGCAGTTCTTC
>.|TRBV12-3/TRBV12-4|TRBJ2-5|.
CASRRDTQETQYF
TGTGCCAGCAGACGGGACACCCAAGAGACCCAGTACTTC
>.|TRBV15|TRBJ1-1|.
CATSSVAEGHTEAFF
TGTGCCACCAGCAGTGTGGCTGAGGGGCACACTGAAGCTTTCTTT
>.|TRBV20-1|TRBJ1-4|.
CSASSPAAYNEKLFF
TGCAGTGCTAGTTCGCCGGCAGCTTATAATGAAAAACTGTTTTTT
>TRBD1|TRBV4-2|TRBJ1-2|.
CASSQEGTGGYYGYTF
TGTGCCAGCAGCCAGGAAGGGACAGGGGGCTATTATGGCTACACCTTC
>TRBD2|TRBV3-1/TRBV3-2|TRBJ2-3|.
CASSHPGLAGANVFTDTQYF
TGTGCCAGCAGCCACCCGGGACTAGCGGGAGCGAACGTATTCACAGATACGCAGTATTTT
>TRBD1|TRBV28|TRBJ2-2|few
CASSLAGTGNTGELFF
TGTGCCAGCAGTTTAGCCGGGACAGGTAACACCGGGGAGCTGTTTTTT
>.|TRBV3-1/TRBV3-2|TRBJ1-5|.
CASSQFGGSNQPQHF
TGTGCCAGCAGCCAATTTGGGGGATCCAATCAGCCCCAGCATTTT
>.|TRBV5-4|TRBJ1-6|.
CASSLARATPDSPLHF
TGTGCCAGCAGCTTGGCCAGGGCTACACCCGATTCACCCCTCCACTTT
>.|TRBV30|TRBJ1-1|.
CAWSENPQGTEAFF
TGTGCCTGGAGCGAGAACCCCCAGGGCACTGAAGCTTTCTTT
>.|TRBV4-1|TRBJ2-3|.
CASSPDTDTQYF
TGCGCCAGCAGCCCCGACACAGATACGCAGTATTTT
>.|TRBV15|TRBJ2-1|.
CATSTRSVLANEQFF
TGTGCCACCAGCACCAGATCGGTACTAGCCAATGAGCAGTTCTTC
>.|TRBV30|TRBJ1-1|.
CAWSPTENTEAFF
TGTGCCTGGAGTCCGACAGAAAACACTGAAGCTTTCTTT
>TRBD2|TRBV18|TRBJ2-1|.
CASSPSSGGYNEQFF
TGTGCCAGCTCACCGTCTAGCGGGGGCTACAATGAGCAGTTCTTC
>.|TRBV9|TRBJ1-1|.
CASSGPHPRGTEAFF
TGTGCCAGCAGCGGACCACACCCCCGGGGCACTGAAGCTTTCTTT
>.|TRBV29-1|TRBJ2-5|.
CSVIHGTFRRETQYF
TGCAGCGTTATACACGGGACTTTTAGGAGAGAGACCCAGTACTTC
>.|TRBV6-4|TRBJ2-1|.
CASSDSNFVGVAYNEQFF
TGTGCCAGCAGTGACTCGAATTTCGTGGGAGTGGCCTACAATGAGCAGTTCTTC
>.|TRBV2|TRBJ1-1|.
CASSELRGVTEAFF
TGTGCCAGCAGTGAATTAAGGGGTGTCACTGAAGCTTTCTTT
>.|TRBV18|TRBJ1-2|once
CASSQQVPDPANYGYTF
TGTGCCAGCTCTCAACAGGTGCCCGACCCGGCTAACTATGGCTACACCTTC
>.|TRBV2|TRBJ1-2|.
CASIDRVASLGDYGYTF
TGTGCCAGTATCGACAGAGTGGCAAGCCTAGGTGACTATGGCTACACCTTC
>.|TRBV5-1|TRBJ1-5|.
CASSSGDSENQPQHF
TGCGCCAGCAGCTCCGGTGACAGCGAGAATCAGCCCCAGCATTTT
>.|TRBV27|TRBJ2-6|.
CASSLGAPLPSGANVLTF
TGTGCCAGCAGTTTAGGGGCACCATTACCCTCTGGGGCCAACGTCCTGACTTTC